The next 21 T cell receptor beta chains were all read from a single sample in a study of blood T cell repertoires in COVID-19. Clones were read by immunoSEQ multiplex PCR, and TCRdb kept only the in-frame ones, dropping some. The sample comprises 45,000 to 65,000 clones, 80% to 90% of which are singletons, and under 15% rests with the top ten. The sample taken for sequencing was peripheral blood. The receptors here all came from a woman aged 80 or over with acute or convalescent COVID-19.

The chain uses TRBV19 and TRBJ1-2; D call uncertain. In germline, CDR1 is LNHDA, CDR2 SQIVND (reference sequence). V was shortened by 5 bases and J by 2 bases, with 15 bases between the two germline ends. This CDR3 region has 15 residues. CDR3 in amino acids: CASSPDNSPNYGYTF. The CDR3 DNA is TGTGCCAGTAGTCCCGACAACAGTCCAAACTATGGCTACACCTTC.

V usage is TRBV6-6 and J usage is TRBJ1-1; D is undetermined. This CDR3 comprises 13 residues. Trimming shortened V by 0 bases and J by 6 bases, and 8 bases separated the two germline ends. Looked up from germline, CDR1 is MNHNY and CDR2 is SVGAGI (reference sequence). CDR3 residues: CASSYSPEAEAFF. Here the CDR3 DNA reads TGTGCCAGCAGTTACTCCCCGGAGGCTGAAGCTTTCTTT.

V and J are TRBV30 and TRBJ1-1; 9 nucleotides line up with TRBD1. The V and J ends lost 2 bases and 5 bases, in that order; junction bases with no gene match: 12. In germline, CDR1 is GTSNPN, CDR2 SVGIG (reference sequence). This CDR3 comprises 16 residues. This CDR3 is CAWSLVRDREGTEAFF. The CDR3 bases are TGTGCCTGGAGTTTAGTAAGGGACAGGGAAGGAACTGAAGCTTTCTTT.

The V call is TRBV11-2, the J call TRBJ2-3; perhaps TRBD1 as D (7 bases). Per germline, CDR1 SGHAT and CDR2 FQNNGV. The ends were cut back, 5 bases at V and 0 bases at J, with 15 bases in the middle. The CDR3 runs 16 residues. CDR3 amino acids: CASSRGGTASTDTQYF. The CDR3 region has the DNA TGTGCCAGCAGCCGAGGGGGGACAGCTAGCACAGATACGCAGTATTTT.

The V gene is TRBV7-9, the J gene TRBJ1-2; D uncertain. CDR3 length: 17 residues. Trimming stripped 1 base from V and 7 bases from J, with 22 bases between. CDR1 is SEHNR, CDR2 FQNEAQ, per germline (reference sequence). CDR3 amino acids: CASSLVPVAGSGAGYTF. The CDR3 DNA reads as TGTGCCAGCAGCTTAGTGCCTGTGGCGGGAAGTGGTGCTGGCTACACCTTC.

The gene calls are TRBV4-1 and TRBJ2-2; 9 bases fit TRBD2. V shed 0 bases, J shed 7 bases, and the junction held 18 bases outside the gene matches. Per the germline V gene, CDR1 is MGHRA and CDR2 is YSYEKL. This CDR3 comprises 20 residues. The CDR3 here is CASSQDRLAGNSLGGGELFF. In DNA, the CDR3 is TGCGCCAGCAGCCAAGATCGGCTAGCGGGGAACTCCCTCGGGGGCGGGGAGCTGTTTTTT.

The chain has TRBV30 and TRBJ1-6; 8 bases are a match to TRBD1. Germline values: CDR1 GTSNPN, CDR2 SVGIG (reference sequence). CDR3 length: 14 residues. Trimming took 2 bases from V and 7 from J; bases not matched to a gene: 4. The CDR3 DNA reads TGTGCCTGGAGTATGGGACAGGCCAATTCACCCCTCCACTTT. This codes for CAWSMGQANSPLHF.

The chain recombines TRBV27 with TRBJ1-6; 9 bases agree with TRBD1. The CDR3 consists of 14 residues. Per the germline V gene, CDR1 is MNHEY and CDR2 is SMNVEV (reference sequence). V lost 3 bases to trimming and J lost 9 bases; unmatched junction nucleotides: 3. The CDR3 nucleotides read TGTGCCAGCAGTTTGGGACAGGGTCCTTCACCCCTCCACTTT. Its protein product is CASSLGQGPSPLHF.

The V call is TRBV7-9, the J call TRBJ2-2, with 8 bases lining up with TRBD1. CDR1 and CDR2 from the germline V gene are SEHNR and FQNEAQ (reference sequence). The CDR3 totals 15 residues. The DNA of the CDR3 is TGTGGTATCGACCGAGGACAGGGAAGCACCGGGGAGCTGTTTTTT. Translating gives CGIDRGQGSTGELFF. The full variable domain, rest sourced from reference TRBV7-9 and TRBJ2-2, is DTGVSQNPRHKITKRGQNVTFRCDPISEHNRLYWYRQTLGQGPEFLTYFQNEAQLEKSRLLSDRFSAERPKGSFSTLEIQRTEQGDSAMYLCGIDRGQGSTGELFFGEGSRLTVL.

This clone has only a few counts. The same CDR3 can be traced to other DNA sequences in this sample. V is TRBV27 and J is TRBJ1-1, with D unclear. Germline V gives CDR1 MNHEY, CDR2 SMNVEV (reference sequence). The V gene lost 0 bases and the J gene lost 0 bases, with 5 bases spanning the gap. This CDR3 has 14 amino acids. The CDR3 DNA sequence: TGTGCCAGCAGTTTATCTCCGGTGAACACTGAAGCTTTCTTT. Encoded protein: CASSLSPVNTEAFF.

This chain joins TRBV5-1 and TRBJ1-1; maybe TRBD1 (6 bases). Trimming left V 0 bases short and J 5 bases short, with 17 bases between. The CDR3 length is 16 residues. Germline loops: CDR1 SGHRS, CDR2 YFSETQ. The CDR3 region has the DNA TGCGCCAGCAGCTTGGTACAGGGTATGCTGGGGACTGAAGCTTTCTTT. Translated: CASSLVQGMLGTEAFF. Full variable domain (rest looked up from reference TRBV5-1 and TRBJ1-1): KAGVTQTPRYLIKTRGQQVTLSCSPISGHRSVSWYQQTPGQGLQFLFEYFSETQRNKGNFPGRFSGRQFSNSRSEMNVSTLELGDSALYLCASSLVQGMLGTEAFFGQGTRLTVV.

This chain uses TRBV5-4 with TRBJ2-7; D may be TRBD1 (5 bases). Deletions cut 0 bases from V and 1 base from J, with 8 bases between. The germline gives CDR1 SGHNT, CDR2 YYREEE (reference sequence). This CDR3 contains 14 residues. CDR3 sequence: CASSLEAGSYEQYF. The CDR3 coding sequence is TGTGCCAGCAGCTTGGAGGCAGGGTCCTACGAGCAGTACTTC.

The rearrangement joins TRBV24-1 to TRBJ1-2; D not resolved. Germline CDR1 reads KGHDR; CDR2 reads SFDVKD. The CDR3 has 12 residues. Trimming took 4 bases from V and 5 from J, leaving 7 bases between them. The CDR3 DNA reads as TGTGCCACCAGTGACCAGACATATGGCTACACCTTC. Protein sequence: CATSDQTYGYTF.

This sequence joins TRBV27 and TRBJ2-7, with 9 bases identical to TRBD2. The CDR3 totals 16 residues. The V gene end was trimmed by 2 bases and the J gene end by 2 bases; junction bases not matched to a gene: 7. Germline CDR1 reads MNHEY; CDR2 reads SMNVEV (reference sequence). CDR3 residues: CASSLAGGGGPYEQYF. CDR3 sequence (DNA): TGTGCCAGCAGTTTAGCTGGCGGGGGGGGACCCTACGAGCAGTACTTC.

The chain is built from TRBV5-6 and TRBJ2-5; D call uncertain. The length of the CDR3 is 13 residues. The germline gives CDR1 SGHDT, CDR2 YYEEEE. V was clipped by 1 base and J by 0 bases, with 4 bases between them. CDR3 bases: TGTGCCAGCAGCTTGCGGTACCAAGAGACCCAGTACTTC. This sequence encodes CASSLRYQETQYF.

The rearrangement joins TRBV29-1 to TRBJ1-2; D uncertain. Per germline, CDR1 SQVTM and CDR2 ANQGSEA. V lost 4 bases, J lost 4 bases, and 16 bases lay in between. CDR3 size: 14 residues. CDR3 sequence (DNA): TGCAGCGTTGTGCGACGGGAGGGAGGCTATGGCTACACCTTC. It is translated as CSVVRREGGYGYTF.

The V gene is TRBV7-2, the J gene TRBJ1-3; TRBD1 aligns across 7 bases. This CDR3 has 15 residues. CDR1 SGHTA and CDR2 FQGNSA come from the germline V gene. V shed 5 bases and J 4 bases; nucleotides not matched to a gene: 8. The CDR3 region is CASSRDGTAGNTIYF. Written as DNA, the CDR3 is TGTGCCAGCAGCCGCGACGGGACAGCCGGAAACACCATATATTTT.

In this sample, this clone turned up once. This chain joins TRBV10-3 and TRBJ1-4; no clear D. Per germline, CDR1 ENHRY and CDR2 SYGVKD. CDR3 length: 14 amino acids. The V and J ends lost 0 bases and 8 bases respectively, with 10 bases between them. CDR3 protein: CAISESTEREKLFF. DNA for the CDR3: TGTGCCATCAGTGAGTCTACCGAGAGGGAAAAACTGTTTTTT.

The chain couples TRBV5-1 to TRBJ2-7; 11 positions agree with TRBD1. With V trimmed by 0 bases and J by 3 bases, 2 bases remained unmatched. Germline assignment: CDR1 SGHRS and CDR2 YFSETQ. This CDR3 spans 15 amino acids. The CDR3 sequence: CASSLVGTGGYEQYF. CDR3 DNA sequence: TGCGCCAGCAGCTTGGTCGGGACAGGGGGCTACGAGCAGTACTTC.

This chain uses TRBV7-2 with TRBJ1-5; no reliable D call. Germline CDR1 reads SGHTA; CDR2 reads FQGNSA. This CDR3 has 14 residues. Trimming took off 2 bases at V and 4 bases at J, with 9 bases between the two ends. CDR3 sequence reads: CASSLSSRNQPQHF. CDR3 DNA: TGTGCCAGCAGCTTAAGTTCCAGAAATCAGCCCCAGCATTTT.

V and J are TRBV6-1 and TRBJ1-2; TRBD1 agrees at 7 bases. J was trimmed by 5 bases and V by 2 bases; bases with no gene match: 2. The length of the CDR3 is 13 residues. CDR1 is MNHNS and CDR2 is SASEGT in the germline V gene. CDR3 residues: CASSERQGYGYTF. The CDR3 region has the DNA TGTGCCAGCAGTGAAAGACAGGGTTATGGCTACACCTTC.